The clone carrying this TCR beta chain was seen repeatedly, ten times or more. As yet, its antigen is unknown. The library was designed around alpha chains, so this beta chain is a stray read whose abundance carries little weight. The data were taken from a study of spatial heterogeneity in lung cancer. In the study overall: Raw sequencing reads included, on average, more than eight appearances of each unique TCR and UMI combination.

Broader study findings: Expanded alpha and beta TCR counts within tumors tracked tumor mutation counts.

MiXCR, run by TCRdb on the 5' RACE reads, gives a single entry per CDR3 protein. Here the sample spans 18,000 or so distinct CDR3 sequences, around 5.5% being singletons. Trimming removed 3 bases at V and 5 bases at J, with 10 bases between. CDR3 size: 13 residues. As for time point: sample taken at primary tumor resection. The TCR sequence derives from a female donor with early-stage non-small cell lung cancer. V gene TRBV12-3 or TRBV12-4 combines with J gene TRBJ1-1; maybe TRBD1 (5 bases). The sample here was lung tumor tissue, taken at surgery. The CDR3 DNA is TGTGCCAGCAGTTTTGACCAGGGTACTGAAGCTTTCTTT. Translating it yields CASSFDQGTEAFF.